One sample yielded the 9 T cell receptor beta chains listed below, sequenced in a study of blood T cell repertoires in COVID-19. Method: immunoSEQ multiplex PCR; TCRdb's copy keeps in-frame clones and lacks some. The sample contains 90,000 to 120,000 clones, over 75% of which appear only once. Specimen: peripheral blood. All receptors derive from a woman of 80 years or more with acute or convalescent COVID-19.

This chain links TRBV6-5 with TRBJ1-4, with D possibly being TRBD1 (6 bases). V lost 6 bases, J lost 3 bases, and 14 bases lay in between. This CDR3 is built from 15 residues. Germline CDR1 and CDR2: MNHEY and SVGAGI. The CDR3 reads CASRPAGEANEKLFF. DNA of the CDR3: TGTGCCAGCAGGCCCGCAGGGGAAGCTAATGAAAAACTGTTTTTT.

The V and J genes are TRBV23-1 and TRBJ1-2; TRBD1 might be the D (5 bases). TRBV23-1 counts as an open reading frame of uncertain function. Trimming left V 0 bases short and J 5 bases short, with 13 bases between. The CDR3 contains 15 residues. The CDR3 loop reads CASSQSNRSLYGYTF. For the CDR3, the DNA is TGCGCCAGCAGTCAATCAAACAGGTCCTTATATGGCTACACCTTC.

The chain carries TRBV7-9 and TRBJ2-1, with no clear D. This CDR3 spans 16 amino acids. V dropped 4 bases and J dropped 5 bases, with 18 bases sitting between them. Per the germline V gene, CDR1 is SEHNR and CDR2 is FQNEAQ (reference sequence). The CDR3 here is CASSSSYDSHNNEQFF. In DNA form, the CDR3 reads TGTGCCAGCAGCTCATCCTACGACTCGCACAACAATGAGCAGTTCTTC.

The V gene is TRBV25-1, the J gene TRBJ2-1; 7 bases are a match to TRBD2. The germline CDR1 and CDR2 sequences are MGHDK and SYGVNS. The CDR3 sequence is 13 residues long. The trim removed 4 bases at V and 11 bases at J, leaving 8 bases unmatched. CDR3 protein: CASSARASGQQFF. The CDR3 coding sequence is TGTGCCAGCAGTGCCCGGGCTAGCGGTCAGCAGTTCTTC.

The chain employs TRBV9 and TRBJ1-6, with 9 bases lining up with TRBD1. The CDR3 is 14 residues long. J gave up 7 bases and V 3 bases, and 2 bases lay outside the gene matches. CDR1 and CDR2 from the germline V gene are SGDLS and YYNGEE. The CDR3 nucleotides read TGTGCCAGCAGCGGGGGACAGGGAAATTCACCCCTCCACTTT. It encodes CASSGGQGNSPLHF.

The chain carries TRBV11-3 and TRBJ2-2, with 10 bases that match TRBD2. V was pared by 4 bases and J by 4 bases, with 9 bases of the junction left unmatched. This CDR3 comprises 17 residues. The germline V gene encodes CDR1 SGHNT and CDR2 YENEEA. The CDR3 protein is CASSSSIVAGGTGELFF. The CDR3 DNA sequence: TGTGCCAGCAGCTCCTCGATAGTAGCGGGGGGCACCGGGGAGCTGTTTTTT. Variable domain in full (rest from reference TRBV11-3 and TRBJ2-2): EAGVVQSPRYKIIEKKQPVAFWCNPISGHNTLYWYLQNLGQGPELLIRYENEEAVDDSQLPKDRFSAERLKGVDSTLKIQPAELGDSAVYLCASSSSIVAGGTGELFFGEGSRLTVL.

This chain links TRBV4-3 with TRBJ2-2; weak D call: TRBD1 (5 bases). The CDR3 spans 18 residues. Germline CDR1 is LGHNA and CDR2 is YSLEER. Trimming took off 1 base at V and 0 bases at J, with 15 bases between the two ends. This CDR3 is CASSQVGQTAANTGELFF. The CDR3 nucleotides read TGCGCCAGCAGCCAAGTCGGGCAGACAGCAGCGAACACCGGGGAGCTGTTTTTT.

This chain links TRBV3-1 (or the pseudogene TRBV3-2) with TRBJ1-1; TRBD1 might be the D (5 bases). This CDR3 spans 17 amino acids. V was trimmed by 0 bases and J by 1 base, leaving 15 bases between them. The V gene's germline CDR1 is LGHDT and CDR2 YNNKEL (reference sequence). CDR3 residues: CASSQEGANRSNTEAFF. The CDR3 coding sequence is TGTGCCAGCAGCCAAGAAGGGGCGAACAGATCGAACACTGAAGCTTTCTTT.

This chain connects TRBV2 to TRBJ1-5; 9 bases map to TRBD1. This CDR3 comprises 14 residues. Germline CDR1 reads SNHLY; CDR2 reads FYNNEI. J gave up 5 bases and V 5 bases, and 4 bases lay outside the gene matches. CDR3 amino acids: CASSPGTGYQPQHF. The CDR3 coding sequence is TGTGCCAGCAGTCCCGGGACAGGGTATCAGCCCCAGCATTTT. Supplemented by reference TRBV2 and TRBJ1-5, the full variable domain reads EPEVTQTPSHQVTQMGQEVILRCVPISNHLYFYWYRQILGQKVEFLVSFYNNEISEKSEIFDDQFSVERPDGSNFTLKIRSTKLEDSAMYFCASSPGTGYQPQHFGDGTRLSIL.